These T cell receptor beta chains were read from a single sample in a study of neurological immune-mediated disorders. TCRdb redid the calling of the 5' RACE reads with MiXCR, one entry per CDR3 protein. The table shows around 69,000 distinct CDR3 sequences, with almost 3.5% occurring only once. The sample taken for sequencing was PBMCs. Receptors originate from a middle-aged man with multiple sclerosis. The CDR3 runs from the conserved cysteine through the conserved F or W. The D gene is left open where the match is weak. Size values are once, few and many counts, or a class for expanded clones, and some rows have none.

TRBV6-5	TRBD1	many	TRBJ2-4	TGTGCCAGCAGTTACGGCCAGGGGGAAAACATTCAGTACTTC	CASSYGQGENIQYF
TRBV10-3	TRBD1	NA	TRBJ2-1	TGTGCCATCAGTGAGGGACAGGGGGTCTCCTACAATGAGCAGTTCTTC	CAISEGQGVSYNEQFF
TRBV6-6	TRBD2	many	TRBJ2-6	TGTGCCAGCAGTTCCGGACTAGCGGGGTTCACTGGGGCCAACGTCCTGACTTTC	CASSSGLAGFTGANVLTF
TRBV5-1	TRBD2	many	TRBJ2-3	TGCGCCAGCAGCTTCTTACTAGCGGCAGGGGATACGCAGTATTTT	CASSFLLAAGDTQYF
TRBV3-1	TRBD2	many	TRBJ2-1	TGTGCCAGCAGCCGCAGCGGGAGGTCGAATGAGCAGTTCTTC	CASSRSGRSNEQFF
TRBV27	TRBD1	many	TRBJ2-1	TGTGCCAGCAAGCTTTCCGGGACAGGGGGCATGAATGAGCAGTTCTTC	CASKLSGTGGMNEQFF
TRBV7-2	TRBD2	many	TRBJ2-2	TGTGCCAGCAGCTTATTCGGTCCGCTAGCGGGAGGTCCAAACACCGGGGAGCTGTTTTTT	CASSLFGPLAGGPNTGELFF
TRBV29-1	NA	many	TRBJ2-2	TGCAGCTTAGGGGATTCTGGGGCCGGGAGCGGGGAGCTGTTTTTT	CSLGDSGAGSGELFF
TRBV24-1	TRBD1	many	TRBJ2-1	TGTGCCACCAGTGATACCATCGGGACAGGGGGCTACAATGAGCAGTTCTTC	CATSDTIGTGGYNEQFF
TRBV5-1	NA	many	TRBJ2-3	TGCGCCAGCAGCTCACCGGGGGCGCAGACAGATACGCAGTATTTT	CASSSPGAQTDTQYF
TRBV21-1	NA	many	TRBJ1-2	TGTGCCAGCATAGCTGGCAAGGGCTACACCTTC	CASIAGKGYTF
TRBV14	TRBD2	many	TRBJ2-4	TGTGCCAGCAGCGATGAGTCTAGCGGATACATTCAGTACTTC	CASSDESSGYIQYF
TRBV12-3/TRBV12-4	NA	many	TRBJ2-1	TGTGCCAGCAGTTCCAAAGCTACCGGGGATGAGCAGTTCTTC	CASSSKATGDEQFF
TRBV5-6	TRBD2	many	TRBJ2-1	TGTGCCAGCAGCTTAGGAGGGAGGGACTACAATGAGCAGTTCTTC	CASSLGGRDYNEQFF
TRBV20-1	TRBD1	many	TRBJ2-7	TGCAGTGCGCGAGACAGGGCCCTATCGAGCTCCTACGAGCAGTACTTC	CSARDRALSSSYEQYF
TRBV12-3/TRBV12-4	TRBD2	many	TRBJ2-1	TGTGCCAGCAGCCCGGGACTAGCGGGGGGGACTGAGCAGTTCTTC	CASSPGLAGGTEQFF
TRBV3-1	TRBD2	many	TRBJ2-1	TGTGCCAGCAGCCAAGCTAGCGGGAGAAGGAATGAGCAGTTCTTC	CASSQASGRRNEQFF
TRBV5-1	NA	many	TRBJ2-7	TGCGCCAGCAGCTTGGGGCCAGGGAGCTCCTACGAGCAGTACTTC	CASSLGPGSSYEQYF
TRBV5-1	NA	many	TRBJ1-4	TGCGCCAGCAGCTTCGCGCCCGTATCAACTAATGAAAAACTGTTTTTT	CASSFAPVSTNEKLFF
TRBV10-2	NA	NA	TRBJ2-2	TGCGCCAGCAGTGAGGCCCCGTGGGCCCGAGGGCAAACCTTAAACACCGGGGACTTGTTTTTT	CASSEAPWARGQTLNTGDLFF
TRBV5-1	NA	many	TRBJ2-1	TGCGCCAGCATCCCGGGCAACGGGGATGAGCAGTTCTTC	CASIPGNGDEQFF
TRBV11-2	TRBD1	many	TRBJ2-6	TGTGCCAGCAGCACATACCGGGACAGGGTGACTGGGGCCAACGTCCTGACTTTC	CASSTYRDRVTGANVLTF
TRBV5-1	TRBD1	many	TRBJ2-6	TGCGCCAGCAGCTTGCAACCGGGACAGGGCTCTGGGGCCAACGTCCTGACTTTC	CASSLQPGQGSGANVLTF
TRBV5-1	TRBD2	many	TRBJ2-3	TGCGCCAGCAGCTTGATAGGCGGGAGGGCCATCACAGATACGCAGTATTTT	CASSLIGGRAITDTQYF
TRBV5-1	TRBD1	many	TRBJ2-2	TGCGCCAGCAGCCTAGGGACAGTCTCGAACACCGGGGAGCTGTTTTTT	CASSLGTVSNTGELFF
TRBV12-3/TRBV12-4	TRBD1	many	TRBJ1-1	TGTGCCAGCAGCCTTAAGACAGGGGGCTGGATGAACACTGAAGCTTTCTTT	CASSLKTGGWMNTEAFF
TRBV6-5	NA	many	TRBJ1-6	TGTGCCAGCAGTTTCTCGGGGCAAGCACATAATTCACCCCTCCACTTT	CASSFSGQAHNSPLHF
TRBV10-3	NA	many	TRBJ2-5	TGTGCCATCAGTGAGTCTGCGGAGGAGACCCAGTACTTC	CAISESAEETQYF
TRBV5-1	TRBD1	many	TRBJ1-3	TGCGCCAGCAGCTTTGCAGGGGGCCTCGTCTCTGGAAACACCATATATTTT	CASSFAGGLVSGNTIYF
TRBV5-6	NA	many	TRBJ2-1	TGTGCCAGCAGCTTCTGGACCTACAATGAGCAGTTCTTC	CASSFWTYNEQFF
TRBV5-5	TRBD2	many	TRBJ2-1	TGTGCCAGCAGCCCCGAGCGGGAGAGGTTTCATGAGCAGTTCTTC	CASSPERERFHEQFF
TRBV3-1	TRBD2	many	TRBJ2-1	TGTGCCAGCAGCCAGGGCAAGCGGGGTTCCTCCTACAATGAGCAGTTCTTC	CASSQGKRGSSYNEQFF
TRBV4-1	NA	many	TRBJ2-2	TGCGCCAGCAGCCAACCGGACAGAGACACCGGGGAGCTGTTTTTT	CASSQPDRDTGELFF
TRBV20-1	NA	NA	TRBJ1-6	TGCAGTGCTAGGACAGGACAGAGCTCCTATAATTCAACCCTCAACTTT	CSARTGQSSYNSTLNF
TRBV7-2	TRBD1	many	TRBJ2-1	TGTGCCAGCAGCTTGAGGGGGCGGGATGAGCAGTTCTTC	CASSLRGRDEQFF
TRBV20-1	TRBD2	many	TRBJ2-1	TGCAGTCCTGATCCTAGCGGGGAGTACAATGAGCAGTTCTTC	CSPDPSGEYNEQFF
TRBV20-1	NA	many	TRBJ2-3	TGCAGTGCTAGAGATCAGCTTTTACGTTCGAGAGATACGCAGTATTTT	CSARDQLLRSRDTQYF
TRBV29-1	TRBD2	many	TRBJ2-2	TGCAGCGTTGAAAAACTAGCGAGCACCGGGGAGCTGTTTTTT	CSVEKLASTGELFF
TRBV12-3/TRBV12-4	NA	many	TRBJ2-1	TGTGCCAGCAGCCTCCCGGGGGCAGGGCCTTCCTACAATGAGCAGTTCTTC	CASSLPGAGPSYNEQFF
TRBV5-1	NA	many	TRBJ1-1	TGCGCCAGCAGCTTGCCCCTACCGAACACTGAAGCTTTCTTT	CASSLPLPNTEAFF
TRBV6-1	NA	many	TRBJ2-3	TGTGCCAGCAGTGATTTCCCGGGGACAACTAGCACAGATACGCAGTATTTT	CASSDFPGTTSTDTQYF
TRBV3-1	NA	many	TRBJ2-7	TGTGCCAGCAGCTCCCGCCCGAGCTCCTACGAGCAGTACTTC	CASSSRPSSYEQYF
TRBV10-3	NA	many	TRBJ2-1	TGTGCCATCAGTGAGAGTACGAACAGGAATGAGCAGTTCTTC	CAISESTNRNEQFF
TRBV5-1	TRBD1	many	TRBJ2-5	TGCGCCAGCAGCACACCGGGACAGCCAACCCAAGAGACCCAGTACTTC	CASSTPGQPTQETQYF